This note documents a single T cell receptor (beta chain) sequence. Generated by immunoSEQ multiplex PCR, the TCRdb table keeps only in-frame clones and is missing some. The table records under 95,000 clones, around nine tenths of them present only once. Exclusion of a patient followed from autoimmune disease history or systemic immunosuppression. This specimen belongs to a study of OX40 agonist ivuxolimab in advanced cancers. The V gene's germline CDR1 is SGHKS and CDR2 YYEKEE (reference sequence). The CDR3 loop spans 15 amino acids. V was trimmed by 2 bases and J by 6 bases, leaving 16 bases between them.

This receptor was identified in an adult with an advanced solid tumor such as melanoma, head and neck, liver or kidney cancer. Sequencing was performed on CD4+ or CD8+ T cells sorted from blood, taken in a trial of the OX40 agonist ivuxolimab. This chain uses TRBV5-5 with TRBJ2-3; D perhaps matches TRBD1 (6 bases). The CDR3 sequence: CASSFRAGVSDTQYF. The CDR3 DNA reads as TGTGCCAGCAGCTTTCGGGCAGGGGTGTCGGATACGCAGTATTTT.